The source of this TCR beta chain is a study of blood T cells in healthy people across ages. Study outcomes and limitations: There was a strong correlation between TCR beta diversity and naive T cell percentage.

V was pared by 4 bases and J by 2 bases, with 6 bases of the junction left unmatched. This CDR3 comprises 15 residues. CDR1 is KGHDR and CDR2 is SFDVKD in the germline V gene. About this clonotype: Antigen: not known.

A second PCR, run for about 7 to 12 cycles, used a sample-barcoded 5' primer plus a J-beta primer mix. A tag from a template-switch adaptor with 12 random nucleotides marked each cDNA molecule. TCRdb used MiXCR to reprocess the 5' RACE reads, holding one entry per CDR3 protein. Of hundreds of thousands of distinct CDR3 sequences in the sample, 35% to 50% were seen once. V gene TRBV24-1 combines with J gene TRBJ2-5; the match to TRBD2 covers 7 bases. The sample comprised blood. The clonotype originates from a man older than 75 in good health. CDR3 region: CATSDSGTAQETQYF. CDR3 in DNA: TGTGCCACCAGTGACAGCGGGACGGCTCAAGAGACCCAGTACTTC.